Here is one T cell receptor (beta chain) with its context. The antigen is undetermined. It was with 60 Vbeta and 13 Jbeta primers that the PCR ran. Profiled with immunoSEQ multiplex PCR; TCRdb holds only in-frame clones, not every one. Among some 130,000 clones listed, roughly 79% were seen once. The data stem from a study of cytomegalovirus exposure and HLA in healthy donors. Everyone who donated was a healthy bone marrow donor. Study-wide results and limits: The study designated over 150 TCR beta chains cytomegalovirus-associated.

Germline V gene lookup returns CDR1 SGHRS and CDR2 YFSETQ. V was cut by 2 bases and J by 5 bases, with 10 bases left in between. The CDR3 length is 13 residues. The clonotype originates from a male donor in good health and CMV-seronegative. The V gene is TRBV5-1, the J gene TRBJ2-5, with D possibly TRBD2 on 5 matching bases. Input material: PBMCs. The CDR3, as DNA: TGCGCCAGCAGCTTAGGGAGTATGGAGACCCAGTACTTC. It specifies CASSLGSMETQYF.